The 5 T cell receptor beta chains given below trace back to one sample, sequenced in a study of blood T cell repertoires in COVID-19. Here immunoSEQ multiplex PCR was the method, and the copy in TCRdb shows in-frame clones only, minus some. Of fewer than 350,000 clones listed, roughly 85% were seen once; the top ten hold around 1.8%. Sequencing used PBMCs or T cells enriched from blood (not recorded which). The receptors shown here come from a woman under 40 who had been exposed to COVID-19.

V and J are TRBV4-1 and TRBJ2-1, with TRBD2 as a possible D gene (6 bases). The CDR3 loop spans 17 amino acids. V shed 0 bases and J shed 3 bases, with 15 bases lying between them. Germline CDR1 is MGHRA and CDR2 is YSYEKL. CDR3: CASSQDRRGSYYNEQFF. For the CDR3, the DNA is TGCGCCAGCAGCCAAGACCGGCGGGGATCTTACTACAATGAGCAGTTCTTC.

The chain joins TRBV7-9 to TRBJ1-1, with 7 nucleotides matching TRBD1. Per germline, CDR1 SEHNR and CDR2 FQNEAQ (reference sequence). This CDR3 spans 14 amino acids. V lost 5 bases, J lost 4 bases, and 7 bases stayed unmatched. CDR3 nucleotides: TGTGCCAGCAGCGCAGGGGGAGCGGTCACTGAAGCTTTCTTT. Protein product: CASSAGGAVTEAFF.

The CDR3 bases are TGTGCCTGGAGTCCTTGGGAGGTTGGGGCCAAAAACATTCAGTACTTC. This encodes CAWSPWEVGAKNIQYF. V is TRBV30 and J is TRBJ2-4; TRBD2 is a possible D gene (6 bases). Looked up from germline, CDR1 is GTSNPN and CDR2 is SVGIG (reference sequence). V was clipped by 2 bases and J by 1 base, with 15 bases between them. The CDR3 contains 16 residues.

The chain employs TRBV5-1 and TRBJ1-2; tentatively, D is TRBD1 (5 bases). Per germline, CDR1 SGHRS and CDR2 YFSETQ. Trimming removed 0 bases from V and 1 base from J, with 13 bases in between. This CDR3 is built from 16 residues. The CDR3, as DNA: TGCGCCAGCAGCTTGGAAGGGACTCCCATTAACTATGGCTACACCTTC. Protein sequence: CASSLEGTPINYGYTF.

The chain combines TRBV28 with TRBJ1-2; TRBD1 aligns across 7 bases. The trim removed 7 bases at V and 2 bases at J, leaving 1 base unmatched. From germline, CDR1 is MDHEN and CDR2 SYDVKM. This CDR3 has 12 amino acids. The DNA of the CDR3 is TGTGCCAGCACAGGGGGGAACTATGGCTACACCTTC. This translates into CASTGGNYGYTF.